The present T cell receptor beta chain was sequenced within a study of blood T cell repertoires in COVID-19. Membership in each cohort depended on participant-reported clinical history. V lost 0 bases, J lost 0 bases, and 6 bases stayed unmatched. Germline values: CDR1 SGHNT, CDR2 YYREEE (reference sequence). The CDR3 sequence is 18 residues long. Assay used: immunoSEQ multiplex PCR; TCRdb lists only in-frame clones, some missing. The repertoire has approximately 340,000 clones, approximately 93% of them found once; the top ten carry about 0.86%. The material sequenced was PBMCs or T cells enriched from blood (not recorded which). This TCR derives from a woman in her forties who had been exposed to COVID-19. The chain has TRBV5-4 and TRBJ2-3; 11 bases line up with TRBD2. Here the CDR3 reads CASSLGLAGRSSTDTQYF. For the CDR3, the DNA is TGTGCCAGCAGCTTGGGACTAGCGGGAAGATCTAGCACAGATACGCAGTATTTT.